These 16 T cell receptor beta chains originate from one sample sequenced in a study of shared clonotypes between healthy human individuals. Terminally differentiated effector memory CD45RA+ cells were left out of the naive CD8 fraction, which was CD45RO-negative and positively selected for CCR7. Assay: immunoSEQ multiplex PCR; the TCRdb copy retains only in-frame clones and omits some. The data contain over 750,000 clones, about 97% of them seen just once; the ten biggest clones take up less than 0.3%. The material sequenced was naive CD8+ T cells sorted from blood. These receptors came from a man aged 25-45 years in good health.

The V call is TRBV7-2, the J call TRBJ2-7; 8 nucleotides match TRBD2. Germline CDR1 and CDR2: SGHTA and FQGNSA. The junction had 8 bases not matched to a gene; V was cut back by 1 base and J by 3 bases. This CDR3 comprises 16 residues. CDR3 DNA: TGTGCCAGCAGCTTAGATCATCGGGAGGGCCTCTACGAGCAGTACTTC. It specifies CASSLDHREGLYEQYF. Filled out from reference TRBV7-2 and TRBJ2-7, the complete variable domain reads GAGVSQSPSNKVTEKGKDVELRCDPISGHTALYWYRQSLGQGLEFLIYFQGNSAPDKSGLPSDRFSAERTGGSVSTLTIQRTQQEDSAVYLCASSLDHREGLYEQYFGPGTRLTVT.

This chain joins TRBV11-2 and TRBJ2-5; D is unresolved. Trimming cost V 2 bases and J 3 bases, with 7 bases left between them. There are 13 residues in the CDR3. Germline-derived CDR1 and CDR2 are SGHAT and FQNNGV. The CDR3 is CASSLMSKETQYF. DNA of the CDR3: TGTGCCAGCAGCTTAATGTCTAAAGAGACCCAGTACTTC.

The chain joins TRBV4-3 to TRBJ1-3; D is uncertain. Germline V gene sequence: CDR1 LGHNA, CDR2 YSLEER. Trimming left V 0 bases short and J 0 bases short, with 9 bases between. The CDR3 contains 16 residues. Written as DNA, the CDR3 is TGCGCCAGCAGCCAAGATCGGTGGGACTCTGGAAACACCATATATTTT. This gives the protein CASSQDRWDSGNTIYF.

The chain is built from TRBV28 and TRBJ2-7, with 13 bases that match TRBD2. Germline loops: CDR1 MDHEN, CDR2 SYDVKM. J lost 0 bases, V lost 5 bases, and 10 bases had no gene match. The length of the CDR3 is 18 residues. The chain's CDR3 is CASSVTSGRALPSYEQYF. The CDR3 nucleotides are TGTGCCAGCAGTGTAACTAGCGGGAGGGCTCTACCCTCCTACGAGCAGTACTTC.

This chain uses TRBV15 with TRBJ2-1; TRBD1 might be the D (6 bases). With 8 bases removed from V and 2 bases from J, the gap between germline ends came to 16 bases. This CDR3 has 15 residues. From germline, CDR1 is LNHNV and CDR2 YYDKDF (reference sequence). The DNA for the CDR3 is TGTGCCACCTCAGCCGCAGGGGTCACCTACAATGAGCAGTTCTTC. It yields the protein CATSAAGVTYNEQFF.

This clone was seen just once. The rearrangement links TRBV5-1 to TRBJ2-1; 14 bases agree with TRBD2. Germline V gene lookup returns CDR1 SGHRS and CDR2 YFSETQ. The V and J ends lost 0 bases and 9 bases, in that order; junction bases with no gene match: 8. The CDR3 length is 17 residues. CDR3 region: CASSLVGHGLAGGEQFF. In nucleotides, the CDR3 is TGCGCCAGCAGCTTGGTGGGGCACGGACTAGCGGGAGGTGAGCAGTTCTTC.

This clone was picked up one time. The chain links TRBV5-4 to TRBJ2-1, with unresolved D. The germline V gene has CDR1 SGHNT and CDR2 YYREEE (reference sequence). The CDR3 sequence is 14 residues long. V was cut by 0 bases and J by 0 bases, with 4 bases left in between. The CDR3 DNA sequence: TGTGCCAGCAGCTTGGCTATCTCCTACAATGAGCAGTTCTTC. Protein sequence: CASSLAISYNEQFF.

V is TRBV29-1 and J is TRBJ2-1; maybe TRBD2 (6 bases). V shed 6 bases and J shed 7 bases, with 19 bases lying between them. The CDR3 consists of 14 residues. Germline CDR1 reads SQVTM; CDR2 reads ANQGSEA. CDR3 sequence reads: CSVPHTGLLNEQFF. In nucleotides, the CDR3 is TGCAGCGTACCACATACGGGACTTTTGAATGAGCAGTTCTTC.

A note on this clone: The sample contains more than one DNA sequence encoding this CDR3. This sequence joins TRBV9 and TRBJ2-2; tentative D call: TRBD2 (5 bases). Trimming shortened V by 0 bases and J by 1 base, and 7 bases separated the two germline ends. The CDR3 extends over 15 amino acids. In germline, CDR1 is SGDLS, CDR2 YYNGEE. CDR3 sequence reads: CASSVGSENTGELFF. CDR3 nucleotide sequence: TGTGCCAGCAGCGTAGGTAGCGAGAACACCGGGGAGCTGTTTTTT.

The rearrangement links TRBV7-6 to TRBJ2-1; 8 nucleotides align to TRBD2. The CDR3 is 16 residues long. Trimming took 0 bases from V and 7 from J; bases not matched to a gene: 8. Germline assignment: CDR1 SGHVS and CDR2 FNYEAQ. The DNA for the CDR3 is TGTGCCAGCAGCTTAGCGGGCGGGAGGTTTAATAATGAGCAGTTCTTC. Protein: CASSLAGGRFNNEQFF. The full variable domain, with the rest looked up from reference TRBV7-6 and TRBJ2-1, is GAGVSQSPRYKVTKRGQDVALRCDPISGHVSLYWYRQALGQGPEFLTYFNYEAQQDKSGLPNDRFSAERPEGSISTLTIQRTEQRDSAMYRCASSLAGGRFNNEQFFGPGTRLTVL.

As for this clone: At one boundary the junction diverges from the germline segment, which might be a read error. This sequence joins TRBV7-7 and TRBJ2-2, with D possibly being TRBD2 (6 bases). The length of the CDR3 is 17 residues. Germline-derived CDR1 and CDR2 are SSHAT and FNYEAQ (reference sequence). This chain's CDR3 is CASSLGETGAVTGELFF. The CDR3, as DNA: TGTGCTAGCAGCTTAGGCGAAACGGGAGCGGTGACCGGGGAGCTGTTTTTT.

The chain has TRBV6-1 and TRBJ2-7; tentatively, D is TRBD2 (6 bases). The V end lost 2 bases, the J end lost 0 bases, and 11 bases lay between the germline ends. The CDR3 has 15 amino acids. Per germline, CDR1 MNHNS and CDR2 SASEGT. The CDR3 loop reads CASSEPVGSSYEQYF. In DNA form, the CDR3 reads TGTGCCAGCAGTGAACCAGTCGGGAGCTCCTACGAGCAGTACTTC.

The CDR3 sequence is CASSQETSGRAGEQFF. The CDR3 region has the DNA TGCGCCAGCAGCCAAGAGACTAGCGGGAGGGCCGGAGAGCAGTTCTTC. The chain uses TRBV4-1 and TRBJ2-1, with 14 bases fitting TRBD2. This CDR3 contains 16 residues. The junction had 5 bases not matched to a gene; V was cut back by 0 bases and J by 10 bases. Germline assignment: CDR1 MGHRA and CDR2 YSYEKL.

The rearrangement joins TRBV10-3 to TRBJ2-7, with 8 nucleotides matching TRBD2. The V gene's germline CDR1 is ENHRY and CDR2 SYGVKD. The CDR3 covers 16 residues. V shed 8 bases and J 1 base; nucleotides not matched to a gene: 13. CDR3 in amino acids: CAIAPLTGRESYEQYF. The CDR3 region has the DNA TGTGCCATCGCCCCTCTTACCGGGAGGGAGTCCTACGAGCAGTACTTC.

Regarding this clone: Other DNA sequences from this sample encode an identical CDR3 as well. The chain joins TRBV9 to TRBJ2-5, with D perhaps TRBD1 (5 bases). Germline V lookup: CDR1 SGDLS, CDR2 YYNGEE. V was pared by 1 base and J by 2 bases, with 12 bases between. The CDR3 sequence is 15 residues long. The CDR3 DNA reads as TGTGCCAGCAGCGTACAGGGCGCTAGACAAGAGACCCAGTACTTC. It encodes CASSVQGARQETQYF.

V usage is TRBV27 and J usage is TRBJ2-3, with 7 bases aligning to TRBD1. The junction had 20 bases not matched to a gene; V was cut back by 3 bases and J by 8 bases. The CDR3 runs to 18 residues. CDR1 and CDR2 from the germline V gene are MNHEY and SMNVEV (reference sequence). This chain's CDR3 is CASSFATTGVATGVTQYF. In DNA form, the CDR3 reads TGTGCCAGCAGTTTCGCCACCACAGGGGTCGCAACGGGTGTTACGCAGTATTTT.